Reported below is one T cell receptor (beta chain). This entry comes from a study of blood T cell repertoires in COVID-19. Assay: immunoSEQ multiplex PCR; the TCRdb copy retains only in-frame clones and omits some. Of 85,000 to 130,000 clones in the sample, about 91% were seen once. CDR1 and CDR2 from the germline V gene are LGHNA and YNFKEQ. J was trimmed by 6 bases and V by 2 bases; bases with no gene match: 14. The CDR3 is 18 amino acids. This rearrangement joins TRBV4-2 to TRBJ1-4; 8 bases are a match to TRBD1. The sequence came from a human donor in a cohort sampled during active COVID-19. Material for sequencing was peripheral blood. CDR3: CASSQPAGGAGIYEKLFF. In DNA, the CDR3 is TGTGCCAGCAGCCAACCCGCAGGGGGCGCGGGGATATATGAAAAACTGTTTTTT.